This T cell receptor (beta chain) is drawn from a study of long-term antiretroviral therapy in people with HIV (dated 2022 in TCRdb). A note on the overall study: The earliest samples were collected about a decade before the 2015 WHO recommendation for immediate ART, when ART was typically delayed until CD4 counts fell. Whether ART initiation and durable HIV suppression were associated with changes in peripheral blood TRB repertoire composition and diversity was tested in a retrospective serial study. The cohort contributed about 180 cryopreserved PBMC samples from 30 adults with confirmed HIV infection, collected serially over a mean of around 6 years (range 1-12). About two fifths of the roughly 30 participants with HIV were female. Test extractions of a monoclonal T-cell line alongside approximately 36 polyclonal samples showed no cross-contamination during QIAcube processing.

As to this clone: The antigen it recognizes is unknown. Per-base qualities were not stored, and no clone one base away is much larger.

Participants were included only if at least one PBMC sample before ART initiation and at least two post-ART samples were available. Treatment was received in the United States of America by all participants with HIV. Before DNA extraction, cryopreserved samples of about 0.95-10 million PBMC were thawed and then washed. At the time of the earliest PBMC sample for each participant with HIV, ages ranged from roughly 23 to 55 years. Per participant, PBMC samples came from 1-4 timepoints prior to ART initiation and 2-8 timepoints following ART initiation, for a median of 7 samples. For every participant, serial HIV viral load, CD4+ T-cell count, ART history and demographic data were obtained. A Qiagen kit on a QIAcube was used to extract genomic DNA from unsorted PBMC, with samples processed in batches of 12. The immunoSEQ hsTCRB v3.0 assay was used at survey level resolution for TRB variable region sequencing. TRB sequencing targeted a depth of 40,000-50,000 T-cell genomes per sample. An Illumina MiSeq with a v3 150-cycle kit was used to sequence the pooled TRB libraries. From the authors' description of their analysis: Repertoire analysis ran in R within a reproducible Nextflow workflow covering QC, data transformation and analysis. LymphoSeq2, an R package for exploring AIRR-Seq data, was used to implement the custom analyses. A handful of samples that produced fewer than 5000 total TRB sequences were removed, so some 190 HIV repertoires were analyzed. Among the 188 retained HIV repertoires, about 60 were collected before ART initiation and fewer than 150 were collected after ART initiation. Repertoires were downsampled to 5000 TRB nucleotide sequences, with summary statistics averaged over 100 downsampling iterations. TRB sequences were retained for analysis only if CDR3 regions of at least seven amino acids were present. Diversity was assessed using a clonality score derived from Shannon entropy and using the Gini coefficient. In repertoire networks, the top 5000 CDR3 amino acid sequences were linked whenever an edit distance of one separated two sequences. GLIPH2 predicted antigen specificity groups and MHC restriction for TRB CDR3 amino acid sequences. To flag known CMV, EBV, HIV or tissue antigen associations, CDR3 amino acid sequences were matched against VDJdb and McPAS-TCR. Pre-ART, post-ART and control groups were compared with Wilcoxon signed-rank tests and Holm-Bonferroni correction. In its TCRdb copy, this immuneACCESS table keeps in-frame sequences only and misses some clones. Where compared with another copy, unresolved V genes explain less than half of these, and the others have no known cause. The V and J calls and clone size were taken over from that table, and D and trimming were inferred from the DNA. The table for this sample lists fewer than 30,000 clones; around 79% of them were counted only once. Of the sample, 11% is held by the ten largest clones.

The germline V gene gives CDR1 as ENHRY and CDR2 as SYGVKD. Including the terminal cysteine and phenylalanine, the CDR3 comprises 12 residues. The sequence is cut down to CDR3 DNA, 36 bases in frame from base 1. Trimming removed 10 bases from V and 7 bases from J, leaving 16 bases between the germline ends. The full study reports these points: Samples dated from about 2003 to 2018, and the ART regimens used may be less effective than current ones. Since PBMC availability was limited, sequencing covered only the TCR beta chain, with no alpha chain pairing. Because pre-ART samples had limited cell numbers, unsorted PBMC were profiled rather than sorted CD4+ and CD8+ T cells. Inferences about post-ART repertoire changes are limited because no data were available on ART adherence, viral resistance or therapy changes. A significant increase in TRB diversity was found to be associated with ART initiation, although TRB diversity was observed to remain significantly below that of transplant donor controls even after long-term ART. Expanded TRB clones identified before ART initiation dominated the repertoire at all time points, although this dominance fluctuated and declined in many PLHIV after ART. Compared with controls, HIV repertoires had narrower CDR3 length ranges, and the network structure pointed to an antigen-experienced repertoire that shifted only slightly toward naive after ART.

The rearrangement combines TRBV10-3 with TRBJ1-2, and TRBD1 may be the D gene, going by 5 matching bases. This specimen was unsorted PBMCs, taken 2.1 years after starting antiretroviral therapy. This TCR was recovered from a man between 25 and 39 years old with HIV. The CDR3 protein is CATDSGLAGYTF. The sequence in DNA is TGTGCCACTGACAGTGGGTTAGCTGGCTACACCTTC.